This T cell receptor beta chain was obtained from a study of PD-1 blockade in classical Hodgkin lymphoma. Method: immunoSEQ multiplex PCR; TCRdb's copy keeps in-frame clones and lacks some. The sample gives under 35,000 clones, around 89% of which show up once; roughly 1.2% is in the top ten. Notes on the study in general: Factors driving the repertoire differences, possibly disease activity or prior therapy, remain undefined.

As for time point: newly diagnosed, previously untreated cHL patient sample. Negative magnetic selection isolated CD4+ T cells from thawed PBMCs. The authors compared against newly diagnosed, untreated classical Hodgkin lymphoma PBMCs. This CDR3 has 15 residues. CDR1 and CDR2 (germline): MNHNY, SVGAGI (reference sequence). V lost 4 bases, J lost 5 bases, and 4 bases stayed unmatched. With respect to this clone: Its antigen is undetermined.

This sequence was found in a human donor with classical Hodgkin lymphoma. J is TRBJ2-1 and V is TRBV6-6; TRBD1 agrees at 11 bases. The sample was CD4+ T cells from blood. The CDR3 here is CASSFGQGAHNEQFF. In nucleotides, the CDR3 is TGTGCCAGCAGTTTCGGACAGGGGGCACACAATGAGCAGTTCTTC.